This T cell receptor beta chain comes out of a study of identical twins. The CDR3 extends over 11 amino acids. CDR1 and CDR2 (germline): MNHEY, SVGAGI. With 11 bases removed from V and 10 bases from J, the gap between germline ends came to 17 bases. TCRdb used MiXCR to reprocess the 5' RACE reads, holding one entry per CDR3 protein. The table shows around 690,000 distinct CDR3 sequences, with 21% occurring only once. Separately, the same data were catalogued under a study of T cells expressing NK-cell markers. This second report adds: The dominant NKG2C+ clonotypes represented about 1.0-7.0% of CD8+ T cells in several donors.

The sequenced sample was PBMCs. The TCR was taken from a woman aged 18-30 years in good health. This rearrangement joins TRBV6-5 to TRBJ1-2, with a tentative D call TRBD1 (5 bases). In DNA, the CDR3 is TGTGCCCAGCACCAGGGAGCGAACTACACCTTC. Residues: CAQHQGANYTF.